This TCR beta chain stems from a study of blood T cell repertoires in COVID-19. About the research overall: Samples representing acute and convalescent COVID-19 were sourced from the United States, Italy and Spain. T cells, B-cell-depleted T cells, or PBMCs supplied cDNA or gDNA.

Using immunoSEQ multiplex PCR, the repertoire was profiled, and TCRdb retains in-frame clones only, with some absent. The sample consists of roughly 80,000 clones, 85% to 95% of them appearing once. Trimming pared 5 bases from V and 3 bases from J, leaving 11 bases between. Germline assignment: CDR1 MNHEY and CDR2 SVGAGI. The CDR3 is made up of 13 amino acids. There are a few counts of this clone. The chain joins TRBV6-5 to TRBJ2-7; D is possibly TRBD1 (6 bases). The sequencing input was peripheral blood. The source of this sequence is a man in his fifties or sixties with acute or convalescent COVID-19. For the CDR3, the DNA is TGTGCCAGCAGTCTCACGACAGGCTACGAGCAGTACTTC. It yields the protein CASSLTTGYEQYF.